This T cell receptor (beta chain) originates from a study of blood T cell repertoires in COVID-19. Turning to the study itself: The United States, Italy and Spain provided the acute and convalescent COVID-19 samples.

Living in about two dozen US areas, the participants were between 18 and 89 years of age. Germline V CDR1 and CDR2: SNHLY, FYNNEI. The V segment lost 5 bases and the J segment 5 bases; nucleotides outside the gene matches: 8. The length of the CDR3 is 15 residues. Using immunoSEQ multiplex PCR, the repertoire was profiled, and TCRdb retains in-frame clones only, with some absent. The sample contains about 310,000 clones, roughly 90% of which appear only once. The chain employs TRBV2 and TRBJ1-5; 8 bases are a match to TRBD1. This TCR was recovered from a woman in her 30s who had recovered from COVID-19. Material: PBMCs or T cells enriched from blood (not recorded which). The CDR3 loop is CASSIYRGWHQPQHF. In DNA form, the CDR3 reads TGTGCCAGCAGTATTTACAGGGGGTGGCATCAGCCCCAGCATTTT. The variable domain in full, completed from reference TRBV2 and TRBJ1-5, reads EPEVTQTPSHQVTQMGQEVILRCVPISNHLYFYWYRQILGQKVEFLVSFYNNEISEKSEIFDDQFSVERPDGSNFTLKIRSTKLEDSAMYFCASSIYRGWHQPQHFGDGTRLSIL.